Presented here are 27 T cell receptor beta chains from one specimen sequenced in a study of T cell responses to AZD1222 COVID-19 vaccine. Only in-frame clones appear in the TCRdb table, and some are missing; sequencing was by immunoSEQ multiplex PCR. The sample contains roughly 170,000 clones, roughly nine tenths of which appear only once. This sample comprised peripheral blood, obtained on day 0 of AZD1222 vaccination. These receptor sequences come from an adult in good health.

This CDR3 is CASTPETDIEAFF. CDR3 coding DNA: TGTGCCAGCACCCCGGAGACAGACATTGAAGCTTTCTTT. This chain uses TRBV2 with TRBJ1-1, with a weak D call TRBD1 (5 bases). V gave up 7 bases and J gave up 7 bases, with 16 bases separating them. The CDR3 covers 13 residues. The germline CDR1 and CDR2 sequences are SNHLY and FYNNEI.

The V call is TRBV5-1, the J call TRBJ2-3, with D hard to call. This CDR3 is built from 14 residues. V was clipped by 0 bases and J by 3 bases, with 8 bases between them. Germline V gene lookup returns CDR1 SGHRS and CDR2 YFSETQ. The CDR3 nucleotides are TGCGCCAGCAGCTTGGCCGGGCCGACAGATACGCAGTATTTT. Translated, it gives CASSLAGPTDTQYF.

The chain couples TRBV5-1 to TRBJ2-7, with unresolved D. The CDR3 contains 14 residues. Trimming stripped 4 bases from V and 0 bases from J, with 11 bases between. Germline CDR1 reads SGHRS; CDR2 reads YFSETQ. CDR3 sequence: CASSPELYSYEQYF. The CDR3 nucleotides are TGCGCCAGCAGCCCGGAATTGTACTCCTACGAGCAGTACTTC.

This chain's CDR3 is CSVSSTNEKLFF. CDR3 DNA sequence: TGCAGCGTTAGTTCAACTAATGAAAAACTGTTTTTT. This sequence joins TRBV29-1 and TRBJ1-4; no definite D call. Germline CDR1 SQVTM, CDR2 ANQGSEA. The V end lost 5 bases, the J end lost 0 bases, and 4 bases lay between the germline ends. The CDR3 runs to 12 residues.

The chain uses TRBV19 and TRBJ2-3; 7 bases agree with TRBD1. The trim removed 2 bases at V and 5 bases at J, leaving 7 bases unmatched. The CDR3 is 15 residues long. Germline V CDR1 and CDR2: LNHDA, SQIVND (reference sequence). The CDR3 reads CASSIPVTGQDTQYF. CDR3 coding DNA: TGTGCCAGTAGTATACCCGTGACAGGGCAAGATACGCAGTATTTT.

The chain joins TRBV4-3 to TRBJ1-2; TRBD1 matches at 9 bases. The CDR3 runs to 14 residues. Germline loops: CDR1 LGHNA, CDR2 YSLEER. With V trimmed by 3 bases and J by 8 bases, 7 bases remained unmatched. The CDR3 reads CASSHTGTGKGYTF. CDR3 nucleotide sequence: TGCGCCAGCAGCCACACCGGGACAGGGAAAGGCTACACCTTC.

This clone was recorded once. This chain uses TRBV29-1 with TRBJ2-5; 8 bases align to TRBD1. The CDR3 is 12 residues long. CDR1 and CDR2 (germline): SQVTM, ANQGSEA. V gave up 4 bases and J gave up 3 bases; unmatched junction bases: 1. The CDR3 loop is CSVGDRKETQYF. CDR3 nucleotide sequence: TGCAGCGTTGGGGACAGGAAAGAGACCCAGTACTTC.

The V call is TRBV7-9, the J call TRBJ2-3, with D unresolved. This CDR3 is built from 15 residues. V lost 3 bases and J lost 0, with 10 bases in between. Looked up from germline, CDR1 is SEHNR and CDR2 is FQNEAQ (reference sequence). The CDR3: CASSFPGQSTDTQYF. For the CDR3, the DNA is TGTGCCAGCAGCTTCCCCGGTCAGAGCACAGATACGCAGTATTTT.

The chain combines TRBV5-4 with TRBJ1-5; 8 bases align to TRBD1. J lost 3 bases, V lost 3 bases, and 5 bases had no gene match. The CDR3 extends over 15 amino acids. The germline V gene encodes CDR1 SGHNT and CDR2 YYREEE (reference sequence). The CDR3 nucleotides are TGTGCCAGCAGCTCGGACAGGGACTTCAATCAGCCCCAGCATTTT. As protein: CASSSDRDFNQPQHF.

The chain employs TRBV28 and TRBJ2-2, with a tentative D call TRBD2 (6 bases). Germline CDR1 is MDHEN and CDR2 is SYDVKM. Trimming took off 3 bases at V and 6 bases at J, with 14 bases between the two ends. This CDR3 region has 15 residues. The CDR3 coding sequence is TGTGCCAGCAGTTTGACTAGTCCTATGGCCGGGGAGCTGTTTTTT. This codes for CASSLTSPMAGELFF.

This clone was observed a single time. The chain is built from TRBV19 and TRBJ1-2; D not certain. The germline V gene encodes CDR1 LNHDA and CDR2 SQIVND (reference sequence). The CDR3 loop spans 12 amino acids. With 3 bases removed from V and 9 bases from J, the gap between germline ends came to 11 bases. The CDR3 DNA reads TGTGCCAGTAGTATTTCGGACTCCAGCTACACCTTC. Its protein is CASSISDSSYTF.

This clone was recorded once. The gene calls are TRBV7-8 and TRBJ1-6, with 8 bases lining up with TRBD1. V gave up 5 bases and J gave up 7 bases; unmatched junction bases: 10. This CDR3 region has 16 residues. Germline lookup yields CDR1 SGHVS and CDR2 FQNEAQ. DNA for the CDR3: TGTGCCAGCAGCCAGCTGTCGACAGGGGAAAATTCACCCCTCCACTTT. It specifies CASSQLSTGENSPLHF.

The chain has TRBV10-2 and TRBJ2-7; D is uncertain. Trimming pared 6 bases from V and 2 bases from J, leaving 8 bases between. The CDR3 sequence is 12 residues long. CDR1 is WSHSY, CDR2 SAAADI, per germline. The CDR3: CASRHDTYEQYF. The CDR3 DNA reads TGCGCCAGCAGGCACGATACCTACGAGCAGTACTTC.

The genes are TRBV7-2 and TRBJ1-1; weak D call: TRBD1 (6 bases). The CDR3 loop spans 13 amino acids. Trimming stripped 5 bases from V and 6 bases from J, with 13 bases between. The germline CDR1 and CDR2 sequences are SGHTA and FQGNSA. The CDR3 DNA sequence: TGTGCCAGCAGCGCAACAGGGAGATCTGAAGCTTTCTTT. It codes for CASSATGRSEAFF.

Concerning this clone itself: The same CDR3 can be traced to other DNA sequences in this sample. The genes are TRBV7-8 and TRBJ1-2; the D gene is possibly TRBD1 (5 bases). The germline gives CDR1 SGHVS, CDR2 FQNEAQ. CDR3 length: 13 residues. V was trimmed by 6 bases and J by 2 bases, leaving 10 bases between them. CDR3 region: CASSLTENYGYTF. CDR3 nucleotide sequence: TGTGCCAGCAGTTTGACAGAGAACTATGGCTACACCTTC.

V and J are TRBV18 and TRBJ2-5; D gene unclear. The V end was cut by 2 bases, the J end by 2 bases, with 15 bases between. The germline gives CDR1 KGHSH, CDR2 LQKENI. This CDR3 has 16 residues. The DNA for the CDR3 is TGTGCCAGCTCACCATGGGAAGGGCGATGGCAAGAGACCCAGTACTTC. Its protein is CASSPWEGRWQETQYF.

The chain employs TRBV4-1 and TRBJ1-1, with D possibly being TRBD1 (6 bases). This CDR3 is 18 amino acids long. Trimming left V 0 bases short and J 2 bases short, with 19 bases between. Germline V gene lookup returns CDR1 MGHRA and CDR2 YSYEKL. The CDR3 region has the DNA TGCGCCAGCAGCCAAGAGAGATTCCGGGGGGCAGCTAACACTGAAGCTTTCTTT. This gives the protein CASSQERFRGAANTEAFF.

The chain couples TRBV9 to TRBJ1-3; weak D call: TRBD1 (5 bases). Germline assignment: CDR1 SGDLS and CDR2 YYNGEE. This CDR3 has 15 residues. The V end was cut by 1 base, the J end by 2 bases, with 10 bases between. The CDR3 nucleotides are TGTGCCAGCAGCGTACAGGGCTCACCTGGAAACACCATATATTTT. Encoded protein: CASSVQGSPGNTIYF.

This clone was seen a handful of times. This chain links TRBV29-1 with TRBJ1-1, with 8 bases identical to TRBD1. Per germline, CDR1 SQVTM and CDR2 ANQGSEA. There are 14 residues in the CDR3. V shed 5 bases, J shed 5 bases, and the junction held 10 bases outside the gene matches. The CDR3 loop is CSVTSTGGGTEAFF. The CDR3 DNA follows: TGCAGCGTTACCTCTACAGGGGGGGGGACTGAAGCTTTCTTT.

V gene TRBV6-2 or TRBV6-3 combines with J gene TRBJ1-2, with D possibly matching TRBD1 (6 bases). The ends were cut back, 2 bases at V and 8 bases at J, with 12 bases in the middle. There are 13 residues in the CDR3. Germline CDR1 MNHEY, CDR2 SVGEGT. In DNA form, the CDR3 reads TGTGCCAGCAGTTACCTGGGACAAGGAGGCTACACCTTC. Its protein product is CASSYLGQGGYTF.

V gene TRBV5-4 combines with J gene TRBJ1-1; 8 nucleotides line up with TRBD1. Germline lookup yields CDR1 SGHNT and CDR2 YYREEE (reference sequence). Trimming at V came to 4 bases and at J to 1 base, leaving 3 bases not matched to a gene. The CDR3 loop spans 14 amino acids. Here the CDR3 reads CASSPDRGNTEAFF. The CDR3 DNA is TGTGCCAGCAGCCCAGACAGGGGGAACACTGAAGCTTTCTTT. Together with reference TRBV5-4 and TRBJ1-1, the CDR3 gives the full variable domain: ETGVTQSPTHLIKTRGQQVTLRCSSQSGHNTVSWYQQALGQGPQFIFQYYREEENGRGNFPPRFSGLQFPNYSSELNVNALELDDSALYLCASSPDRGNTEAFFGQGTRLTVV.

CDR3 in DNA: TGTGCCAGCAGTTTCCTAGCGGGAGATGCCTACGAGCAGTACTTC. It translates to CASSFLAGDAYEQYF. The chain has TRBV27 and TRBJ2-7, with TRBD2 identical over 10 bases. Germline V gene lookup returns CDR1 MNHEY and CDR2 SMNVEV (reference sequence). Trimming took 3 bases from V and 2 from J; bases not matched to a gene: 4. The CDR3 runs 15 residues.

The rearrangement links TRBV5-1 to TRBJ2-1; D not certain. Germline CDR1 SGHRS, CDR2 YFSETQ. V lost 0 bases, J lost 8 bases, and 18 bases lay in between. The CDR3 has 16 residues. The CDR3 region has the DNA TGCGCCAGCAGCTTGGGGCGGCGAGCCTCCATGTATGAGCAGTTCTTC. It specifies CASSLGRRASMYEQFF.

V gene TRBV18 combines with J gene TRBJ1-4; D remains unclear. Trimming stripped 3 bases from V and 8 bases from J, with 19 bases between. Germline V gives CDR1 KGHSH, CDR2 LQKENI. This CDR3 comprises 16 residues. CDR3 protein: CASSPEGARRYEKLFF. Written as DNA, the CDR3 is TGTGCCAGCTCACCTGAAGGTGCCCGACGATACGAAAAACTGTTTTTT.

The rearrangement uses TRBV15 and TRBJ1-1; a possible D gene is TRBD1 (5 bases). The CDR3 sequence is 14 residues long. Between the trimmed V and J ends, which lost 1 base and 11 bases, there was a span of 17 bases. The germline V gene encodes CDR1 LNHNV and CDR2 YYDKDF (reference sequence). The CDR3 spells CATSRGMGVATAFF. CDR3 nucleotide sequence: TGTGCCACCAGCAGAGGGATGGGGGTGGCGACGGCTTTCTTT.

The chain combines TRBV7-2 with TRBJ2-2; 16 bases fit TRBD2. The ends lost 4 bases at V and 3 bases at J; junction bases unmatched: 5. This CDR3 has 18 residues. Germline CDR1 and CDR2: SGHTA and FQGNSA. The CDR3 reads CASSSGGLAGGDTGELFF. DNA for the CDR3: TGTGCCAGCAGCTCGGGGGGACTAGCGGGAGGGGACACCGGGGAGCTGTTTTTT.

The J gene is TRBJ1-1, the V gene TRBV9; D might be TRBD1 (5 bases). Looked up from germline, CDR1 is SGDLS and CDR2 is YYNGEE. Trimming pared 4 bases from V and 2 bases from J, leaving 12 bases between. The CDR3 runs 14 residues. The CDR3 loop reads CASSIRTPNTEAFF. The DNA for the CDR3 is TGTGCCAGCAGCATCCGGACACCAAACACTGAAGCTTTCTTT.